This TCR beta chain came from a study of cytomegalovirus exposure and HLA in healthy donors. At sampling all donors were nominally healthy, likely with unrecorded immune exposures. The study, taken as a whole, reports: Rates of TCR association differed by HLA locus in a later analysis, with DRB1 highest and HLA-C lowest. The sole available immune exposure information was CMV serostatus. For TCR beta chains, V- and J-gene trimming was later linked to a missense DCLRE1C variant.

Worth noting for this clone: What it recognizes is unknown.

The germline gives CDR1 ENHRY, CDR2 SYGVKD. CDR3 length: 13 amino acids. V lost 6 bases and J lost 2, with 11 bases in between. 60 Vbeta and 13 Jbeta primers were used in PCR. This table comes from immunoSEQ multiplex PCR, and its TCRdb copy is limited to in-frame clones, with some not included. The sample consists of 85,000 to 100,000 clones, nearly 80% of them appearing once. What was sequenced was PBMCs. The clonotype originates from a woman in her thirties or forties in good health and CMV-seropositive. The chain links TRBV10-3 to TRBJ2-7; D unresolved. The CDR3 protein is CAISYSNPYEQYF. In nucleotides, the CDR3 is TGTGCCATCAGCTACTCTAATCCCTACGAGCAGTACTTC.